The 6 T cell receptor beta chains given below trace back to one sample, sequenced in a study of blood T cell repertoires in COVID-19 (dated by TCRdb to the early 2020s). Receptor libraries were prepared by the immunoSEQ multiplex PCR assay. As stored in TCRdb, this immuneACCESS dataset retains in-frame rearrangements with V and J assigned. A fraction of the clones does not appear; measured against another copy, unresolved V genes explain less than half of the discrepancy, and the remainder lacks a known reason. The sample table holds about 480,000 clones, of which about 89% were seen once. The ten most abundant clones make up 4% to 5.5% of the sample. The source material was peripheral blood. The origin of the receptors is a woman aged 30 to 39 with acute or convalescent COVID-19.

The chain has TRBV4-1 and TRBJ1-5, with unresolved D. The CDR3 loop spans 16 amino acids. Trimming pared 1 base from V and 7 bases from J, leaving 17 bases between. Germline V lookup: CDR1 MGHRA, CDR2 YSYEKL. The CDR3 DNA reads TGCGCCAGCAGCCAAGTTCGCGGAGGTCTCGGGCAGCCCCAGCATTTT. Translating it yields CASSQVRGGLGQPQHF.

This chain's CDR3 is CATSDTRGTKETQYF. CDR3 sequence (DNA): TGTGCCACCAGTGATACGCGGGGGACGAAAGAGACCCAGTACTTC. V and J are TRBV24-1 and TRBJ2-5, with 7 bases fitting TRBD2. The CDR3 is 15 residues long. Losses at the gene ends were 3 bases for V and 3 bases for J; bases not matched to a gene: 6. The germline CDR1 and CDR2 sequences are KGHDR and SFDVKD.

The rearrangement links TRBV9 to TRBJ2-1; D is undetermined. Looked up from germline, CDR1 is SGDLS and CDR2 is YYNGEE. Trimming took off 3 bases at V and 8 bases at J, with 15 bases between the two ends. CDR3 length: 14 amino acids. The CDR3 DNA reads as TGTGCCAGCAGCGGGCGTCAGGCCCCCCATGAGCAGTTCTTC. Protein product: CASSGRQAPHEQFF.

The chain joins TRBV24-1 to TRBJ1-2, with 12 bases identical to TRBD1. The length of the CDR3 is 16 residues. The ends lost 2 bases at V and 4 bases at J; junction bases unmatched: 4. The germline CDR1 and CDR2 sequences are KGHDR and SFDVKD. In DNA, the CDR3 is TGTGCCACCAGTGATTCCGGGACAGGGGGCTTCTATGGCTACACCTTC. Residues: CATSDSGTGGFYGYTF.

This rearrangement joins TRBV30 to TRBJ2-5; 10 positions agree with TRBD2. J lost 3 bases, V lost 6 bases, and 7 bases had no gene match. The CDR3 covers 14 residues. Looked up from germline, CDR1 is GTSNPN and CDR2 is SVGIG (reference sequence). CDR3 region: CACLPAGGKETQYF. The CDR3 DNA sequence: TGTGCCTGTCTTCCAGCGGGGGGGAAAGAGACCCAGTACTTC. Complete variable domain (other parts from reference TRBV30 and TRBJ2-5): SQTIHQWPATLVQPVGSPLSLECTVEGTSNPNLYWYRQAAGRGLQLLFYSVGIGQISSEVPQNLSASRPQDRQFILSSKKLLLSDSGFYLCACLPAGGKETQYFGPGTRLLVL.

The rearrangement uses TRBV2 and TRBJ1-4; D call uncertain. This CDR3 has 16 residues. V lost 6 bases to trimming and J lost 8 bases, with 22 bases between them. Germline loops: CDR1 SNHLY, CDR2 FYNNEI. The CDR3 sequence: CASSSFTEAFREKLFF. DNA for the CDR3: TGTGCCAGCAGCTCCTTCACAGAAGCTTTCCGCGAAAAACTGTTTTTT.